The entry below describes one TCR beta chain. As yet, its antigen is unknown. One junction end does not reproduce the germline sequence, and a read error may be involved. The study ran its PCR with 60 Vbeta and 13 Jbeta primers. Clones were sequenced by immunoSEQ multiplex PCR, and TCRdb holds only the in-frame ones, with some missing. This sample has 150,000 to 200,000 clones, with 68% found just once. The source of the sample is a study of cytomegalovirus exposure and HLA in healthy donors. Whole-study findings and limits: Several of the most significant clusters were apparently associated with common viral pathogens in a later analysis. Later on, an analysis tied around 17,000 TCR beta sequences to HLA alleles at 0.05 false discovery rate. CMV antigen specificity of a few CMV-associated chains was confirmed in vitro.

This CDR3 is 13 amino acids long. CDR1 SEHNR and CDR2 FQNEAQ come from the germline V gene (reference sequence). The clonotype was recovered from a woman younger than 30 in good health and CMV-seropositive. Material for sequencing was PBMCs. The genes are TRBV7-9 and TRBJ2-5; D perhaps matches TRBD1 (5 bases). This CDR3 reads CSSSPQDQETQYF. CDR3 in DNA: TGTTCCAGCAGCCCACAGGACCAAGAGACCCAGTACTTC.